This is a list of T cell receptor beta chains from one sample in a study of T cell responses to AZD1222 COVID-19 vaccine. Method: immunoSEQ multiplex PCR; TCRdb's copy keeps in-frame clones and lacks some. The sample yields approximately 76,000 clones, roughly 82% seen once. The source material was peripheral blood, sampled on day 0 of AZD1222 vaccination. These receptors all stem from an adult in good health. CDR3s include the opening cysteine and the closing phenylalanine or tryptophan. The order of the fields is CDR3 protein, V gene, D gene. D genes are given only for firm matches.

CASSQGLSYEQYF,TRBV14,-
CASSPLSREQYF,TRBV18,-
CSVEVGARRADTQYF,TRBV29-1,-
CASSFRAETQYF,TRBV7-2,-
CASSQDQGVEYF,TRBV4-1,TRBD1
CASSPLGHANLVNYGYTF,TRBV19,-
CATSSPTRGGQYSNQPQHF,TRBV15,-
CASSQEGAWETQYF,TRBV4-3,-
CASSPVTGSGSGANVLTF,TRBV27,TRBD1
CATSRAGLNNSPLHF,TRBV15,-
CATYKRGWGYEQYF,TRBV24-1,-
CASSRGLAGSGTGELFF,TRBV7-2,TRBD2
CASEPTAEMMNTEAFF,TRBV19,-
CASSSSGQGAGDTQYF,TRBV5-1,TRBD1
CASSVGDRGFFDEKLFF,TRBV9,TRBD1
CASTLWTSGRGGTYEQYF,TRBV9,TRBD2
CASSFPGLVDEQFF,TRBV7-2,TRBD2
CASRPPRGGIQETQYF,TRBV3-1/TRBV3-2,-
CAGSGRRDQPQHF,TRBV2,-
CASSLAPAAPQETQYF,TRBV14,-
CASSATGATGEKLFF,TRBV7-2,TRBD1
CASTYGEVAFF,TRBV6-5,-